A single T cell receptor (beta chain) is shown here with its context. Using immunoSEQ multiplex PCR, the repertoire was profiled, and TCRdb retains in-frame clones only, with some absent. In the table there are around 210,000 clones, roughly 90% of which are singletons. This sample is drawn from a study of blood T cell repertoires in COVID-19. The specimen was PBMCs or T cells enriched from blood (not recorded which). The TCR comes from a woman aged 18-29 years who had recovered from COVID-19.

DNA for the CDR3: TGTGCCAGCAGAACGACAGAGCATCAGCCCCAGCATTTT. It is translated as CASRTTEHQPQHF. This chain links TRBV6-5 with TRBJ1-5; possibly TRBD1 for D (5 bases). V dropped 6 bases and J dropped 5 bases, with 11 bases sitting between them. The CDR3 runs 13 residues. Germline lookup yields CDR1 MNHEY and CDR2 SVGAGI.